This TCR beta chain originates from a study of blood T cell repertoires in COVID-19. Germline V lookup: CDR1 MNHEY, CDR2 SVGEGT. The length of the CDR3 is 13 residues. Trimming pared 6 bases from V and 7 bases from J, leaving 15 bases between. Libraries were prepared by immunoSEQ multiplex PCR; TCRdb keeps only in-frame clonotypes and omits some of them. The sample carries more than 100,000 clones, around 77% recorded once. The TCR originated in a man between 60 and 75 years old with active or convalescent COVID-19. V is TRBV6-2 or TRBV6-3 and J is TRBJ1-1; weak D call: TRBD1 (5 bases). Sequenced sample: peripheral blood. For the CDR3, the DNA is TGTGCCAGCAGCTCCTCTAGGGGAGGTGAAGCTTTCTTT. Its translation: CASSSSRGGEAFF.